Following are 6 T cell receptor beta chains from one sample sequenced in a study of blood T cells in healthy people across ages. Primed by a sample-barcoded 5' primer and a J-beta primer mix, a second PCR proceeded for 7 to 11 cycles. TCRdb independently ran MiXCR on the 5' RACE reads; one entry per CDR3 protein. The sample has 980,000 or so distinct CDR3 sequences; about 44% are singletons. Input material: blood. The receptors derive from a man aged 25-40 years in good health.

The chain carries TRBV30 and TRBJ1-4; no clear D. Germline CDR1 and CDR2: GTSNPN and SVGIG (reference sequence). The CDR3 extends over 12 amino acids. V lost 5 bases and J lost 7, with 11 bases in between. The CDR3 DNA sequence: TGTGCCTGGGGCCCCGGAGGTGAAAAACTGTTTTTT. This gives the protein CAWGPGGEKLFF.

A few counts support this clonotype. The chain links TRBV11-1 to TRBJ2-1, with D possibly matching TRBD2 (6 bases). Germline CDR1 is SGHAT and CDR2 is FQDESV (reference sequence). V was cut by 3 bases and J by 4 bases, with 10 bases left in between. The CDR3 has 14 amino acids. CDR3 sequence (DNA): TGTGCCAGCAGCTTGCCCCGGGGGTACAATGAGCAGTTCTTC. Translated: CASSLPRGYNEQFF.

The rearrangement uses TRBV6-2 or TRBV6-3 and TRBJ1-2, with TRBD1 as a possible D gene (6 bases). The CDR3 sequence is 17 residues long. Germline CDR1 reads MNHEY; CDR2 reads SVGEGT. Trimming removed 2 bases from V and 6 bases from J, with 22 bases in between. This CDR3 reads CASSYPPGRGRTDGYTF. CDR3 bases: TGTGCCAGCAGTTACCCCCCTGGGAGGGGGAGAACGGATGGCTACACCTTC.

In DNA form, the CDR3 reads TGTGCCAGCAATCGCCGGGCTACACAAGAGACCCAGTACTTC. Translating it yields CASNRRATQETQYF. V gene TRBV6-6 combines with J gene TRBJ2-5; D is undetermined. Trimming stripped 7 bases from V and 2 bases from J, with 14 bases between. CDR1 MNHNY and CDR2 SVGAGI come from the germline V gene (reference sequence). The CDR3 contains 14 residues.

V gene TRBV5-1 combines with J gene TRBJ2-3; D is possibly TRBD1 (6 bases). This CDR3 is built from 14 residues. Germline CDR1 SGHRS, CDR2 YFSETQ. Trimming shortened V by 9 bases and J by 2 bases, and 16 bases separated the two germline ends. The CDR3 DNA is TGCGCCACTGCGAGAACAGGGAACACAGATACGCAGTATTTT. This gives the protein CATARTGNTDTQYF.

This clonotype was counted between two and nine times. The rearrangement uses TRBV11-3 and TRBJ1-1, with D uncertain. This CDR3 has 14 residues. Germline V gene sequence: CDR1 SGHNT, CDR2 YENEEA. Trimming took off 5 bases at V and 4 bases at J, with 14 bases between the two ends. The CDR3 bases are TGTGCCAGCAGCCCGTCCGCTGGGGTCACTGAAGCTTTCTTT. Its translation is CASSPSAGVTEAFF.